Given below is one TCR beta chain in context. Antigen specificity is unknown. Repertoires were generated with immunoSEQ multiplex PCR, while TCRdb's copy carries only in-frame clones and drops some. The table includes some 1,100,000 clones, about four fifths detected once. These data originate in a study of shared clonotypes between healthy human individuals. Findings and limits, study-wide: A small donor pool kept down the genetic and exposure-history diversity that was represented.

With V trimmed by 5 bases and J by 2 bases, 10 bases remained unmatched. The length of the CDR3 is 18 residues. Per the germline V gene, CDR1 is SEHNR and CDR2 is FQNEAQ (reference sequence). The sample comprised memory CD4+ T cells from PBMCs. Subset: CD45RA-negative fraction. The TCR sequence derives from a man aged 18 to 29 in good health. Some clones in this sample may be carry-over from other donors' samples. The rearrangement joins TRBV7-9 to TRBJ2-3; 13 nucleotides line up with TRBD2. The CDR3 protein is CASSKLAGGPILTDTQYF. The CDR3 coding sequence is TGTGCCAGCAGCAAACTAGCGGGAGGGCCGATACTCACAGATACGCAGTATTTT. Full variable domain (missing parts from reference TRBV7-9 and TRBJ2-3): DTGVSQNPRHKITKRGQNVTFRCDPISEHNRLYWYRQTLGQGPEFLTYFQNEAQLEKSRLLSDRFSAERPKGSFSTLEIQRTEQGDSAMYLCASSKLAGGPILTDTQYFGPGTRLTVL.